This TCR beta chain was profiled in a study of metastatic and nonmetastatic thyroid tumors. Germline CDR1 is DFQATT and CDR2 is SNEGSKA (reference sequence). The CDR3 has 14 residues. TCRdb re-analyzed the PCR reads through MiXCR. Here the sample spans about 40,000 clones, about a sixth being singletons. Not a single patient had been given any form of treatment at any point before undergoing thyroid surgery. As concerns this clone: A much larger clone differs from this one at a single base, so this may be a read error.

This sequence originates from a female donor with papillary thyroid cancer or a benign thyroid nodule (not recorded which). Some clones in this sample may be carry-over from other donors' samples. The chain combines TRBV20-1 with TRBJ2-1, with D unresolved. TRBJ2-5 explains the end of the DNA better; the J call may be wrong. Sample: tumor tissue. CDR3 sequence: CSAPRPDLEDTQYF. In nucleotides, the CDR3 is TGCAGTGCTCCCCGCCCAGACTTGGAAGATACCCAGTACTTC.